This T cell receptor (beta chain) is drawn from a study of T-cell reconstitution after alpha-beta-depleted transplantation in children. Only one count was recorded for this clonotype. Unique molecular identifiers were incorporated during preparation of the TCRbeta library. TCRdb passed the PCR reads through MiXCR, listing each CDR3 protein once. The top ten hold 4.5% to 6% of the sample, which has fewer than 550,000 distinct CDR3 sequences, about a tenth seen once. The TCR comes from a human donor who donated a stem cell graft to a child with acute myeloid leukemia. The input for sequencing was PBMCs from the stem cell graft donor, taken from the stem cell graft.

The CDR3 spells CASSSLGRAYNEQFF. CDR3 sequence (DNA): TGTGCCAGCAGCTCCCTCGGGCGGGCGTACAATGAGCAGTTCTTC. This rearrangement joins TRBV5-6 to TRBJ2-1, with a weak D call TRBD2 (5 bases). Germline CDR1 is SGHDT and CDR2 is YYEEEE. The V and J ends lost 3 bases and 4 bases respectively, with 14 bases between them. CDR3 length: 15 amino acids.